This T cell receptor beta chain emerged from a study of beta chain features in type 1 diabetes. Study details: Patients were similar to healthy donors in age and gender (as well as in cell yields). Findings and limits, study-wide: Naive, central memory and regulatory TCRB repertoires appeared more similar among patients than healthy donors. Insertion counts at VDJ junctions were lower in type 1 diabetes patients, who also showed more deletions there.

The CDR3 spans 13 residues. The ends were cut back, 7 bases at V and 1 base at J, with 10 bases in the middle. CDR1 and CDR2 (germline): SGHAT, FQNNGV. Remarks on this clone: Its antigen remains unknown.

Expressed TCRB transcripts were sequenced because the isolated RNA had all been reverse transcribed beforehand. About 3.57 million reads were obtained on average from naive, central memory and regulatory T cell samples. Method: immunoSEQ multiplex PCR; TCRdb's copy keeps in-frame clones and lacks some. In the table there are about 320,000 clones, approximately 15% of which are singletons. This receptor was taken from a man in his thirties or forties in good health. The V gene is TRBV11-2, the J gene TRBJ2-5; D is perhaps TRBD2 (5 bases). What was sequenced was central memory CD4+ T cells from blood. In DNA, the CDR3 is TGTGCCAGCACCGAACTAGGCCAAGAGACCCAGTACTTC. Residues: CASTELGQETQYF.